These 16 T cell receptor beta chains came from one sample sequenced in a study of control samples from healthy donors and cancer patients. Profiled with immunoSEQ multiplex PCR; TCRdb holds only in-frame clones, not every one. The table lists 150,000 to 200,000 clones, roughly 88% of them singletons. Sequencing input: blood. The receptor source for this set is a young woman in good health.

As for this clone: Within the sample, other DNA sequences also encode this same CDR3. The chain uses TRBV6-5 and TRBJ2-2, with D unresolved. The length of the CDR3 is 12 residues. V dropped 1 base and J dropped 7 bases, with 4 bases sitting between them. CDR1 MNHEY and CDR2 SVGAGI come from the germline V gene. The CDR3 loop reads CASSYYGGELFF. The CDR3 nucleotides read TGTGCCAGCAGTTACTACGGCGGGGAGCTGTTTTTT.

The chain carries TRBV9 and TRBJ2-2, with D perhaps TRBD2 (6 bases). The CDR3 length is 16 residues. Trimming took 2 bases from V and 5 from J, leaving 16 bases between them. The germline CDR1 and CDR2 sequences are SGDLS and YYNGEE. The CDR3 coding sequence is TGTGCCAGCAGCGTTTCGACACGGAGGGGTACCGGGGAGCTGTTTTTT. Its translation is CASSVSTRRGTGELFF.

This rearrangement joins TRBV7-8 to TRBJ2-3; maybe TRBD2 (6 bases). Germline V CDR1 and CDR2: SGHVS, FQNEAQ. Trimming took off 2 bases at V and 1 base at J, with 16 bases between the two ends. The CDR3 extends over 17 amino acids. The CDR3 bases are TGTGCCAGCAGCTTAATTCCCCAGGGCGGGGGCACAGATACGCAGTATTTT. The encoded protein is CASSLIPQGGGTDTQYF.

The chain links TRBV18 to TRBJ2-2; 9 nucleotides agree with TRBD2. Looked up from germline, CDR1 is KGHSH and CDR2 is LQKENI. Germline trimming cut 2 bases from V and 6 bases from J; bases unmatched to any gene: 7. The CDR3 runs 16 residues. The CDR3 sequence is CASSPTAGGPPGELFF. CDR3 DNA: TGTGCCAGCTCACCAACGGCGGGGGGGCCCCCCGGGGAGCTGTTTTTT.

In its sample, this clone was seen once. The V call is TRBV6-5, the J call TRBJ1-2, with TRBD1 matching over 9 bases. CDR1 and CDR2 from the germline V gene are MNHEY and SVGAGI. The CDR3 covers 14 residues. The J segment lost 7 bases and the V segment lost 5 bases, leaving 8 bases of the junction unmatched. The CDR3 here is CASSPGQGKGGYTF. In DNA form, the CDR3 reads TGTGCCAGCAGTCCCGGACAGGGGAAGGGTGGCTACACCTTC.

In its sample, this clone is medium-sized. The CDR3: CASSQRDGKNSPLHF. The CDR3, as DNA: TGTGCCAGCAGCCAGAGGGACGGGAAAAATTCACCCCTCCACTTT. The gene calls are TRBV14 and TRBJ1-6, with D possibly being TRBD1 (5 bases). CDR3 length equals 15 residues. Germline V lookup: CDR1 SGHDN, CDR2 FVKESK. Trimming pared 3 bases from V and 7 bases from J, leaving 13 bases between.

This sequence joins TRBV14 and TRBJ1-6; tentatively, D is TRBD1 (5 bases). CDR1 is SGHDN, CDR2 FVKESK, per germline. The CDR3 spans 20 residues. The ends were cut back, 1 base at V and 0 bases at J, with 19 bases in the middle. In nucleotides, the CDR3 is TGTGCCAGCAGCCAAGTGGCACCGGGACCCCTCCGCTCCTATAATTCACCCCTCCACTTT. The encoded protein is CASSQVAPGPLRSYNSPLHF.

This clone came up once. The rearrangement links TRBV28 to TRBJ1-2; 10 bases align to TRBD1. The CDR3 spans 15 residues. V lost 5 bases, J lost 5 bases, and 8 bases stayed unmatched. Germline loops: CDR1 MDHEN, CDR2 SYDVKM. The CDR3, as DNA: TGTGCCAGCAGTCCATCCGGGACAGGGGAGTATGGCTACACCTTC. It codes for CASSPSGTGEYGYTF.

In DNA form, the CDR3 reads TGTGCCAGCAGCTTCGGACTAGCGGGAGAGACCCAGTACTTC. This gives the protein CASSFGLAGETQYF. This chain joins TRBV21-1 and TRBJ2-5; the D segment call TRBD2 is taken from the table without a DNA check. TRBV21-1 constitutes a pseudogene. The CDR3 consists of 14 residues.

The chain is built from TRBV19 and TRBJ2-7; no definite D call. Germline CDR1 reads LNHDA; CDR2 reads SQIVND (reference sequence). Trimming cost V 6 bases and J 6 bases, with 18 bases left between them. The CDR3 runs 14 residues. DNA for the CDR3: TGTGCCAGTAGGCCCGGGTCCCGGACCTCCGAGCAGTACTTC. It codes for CASRPGSRTSEQYF.

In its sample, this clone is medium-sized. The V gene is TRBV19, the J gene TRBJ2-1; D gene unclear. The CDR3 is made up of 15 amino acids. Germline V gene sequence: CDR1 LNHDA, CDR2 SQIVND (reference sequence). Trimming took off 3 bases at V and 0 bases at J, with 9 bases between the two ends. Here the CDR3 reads CASSIDKSSYNEQFF. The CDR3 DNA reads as TGTGCCAGTAGTATCGATAAGAGCTCCTACAATGAGCAGTTCTTC.

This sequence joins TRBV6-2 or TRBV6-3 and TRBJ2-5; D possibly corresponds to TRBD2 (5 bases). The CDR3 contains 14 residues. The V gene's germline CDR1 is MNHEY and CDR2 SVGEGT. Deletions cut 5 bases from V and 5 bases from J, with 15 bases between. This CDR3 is CASSRNGAEETQYF. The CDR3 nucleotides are TGTGCCAGCAGTCGCAACGGAGCGGAGGAGACCCAGTACTTC.

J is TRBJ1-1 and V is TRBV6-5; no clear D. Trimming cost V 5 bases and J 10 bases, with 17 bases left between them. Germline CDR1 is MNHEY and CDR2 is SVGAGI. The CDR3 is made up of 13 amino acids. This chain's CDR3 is CASSPYREGGAFF. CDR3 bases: TGTGCCAGCAGTCCTTATAGAGAGGGTGGAGCTTTCTTT.

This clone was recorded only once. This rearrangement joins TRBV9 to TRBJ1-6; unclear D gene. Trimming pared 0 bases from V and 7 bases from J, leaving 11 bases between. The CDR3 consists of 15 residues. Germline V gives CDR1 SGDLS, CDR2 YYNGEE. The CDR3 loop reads CASSVDVQRNSPLHF. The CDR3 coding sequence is TGTGCCAGCAGCGTAGACGTTCAGAGGAATTCACCCCTCCACTTT.

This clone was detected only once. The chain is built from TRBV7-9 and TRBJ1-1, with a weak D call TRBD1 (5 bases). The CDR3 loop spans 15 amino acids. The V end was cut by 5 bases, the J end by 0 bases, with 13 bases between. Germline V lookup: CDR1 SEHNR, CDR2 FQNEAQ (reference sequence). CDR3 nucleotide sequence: TGTGCCAGCAGCCGAGTAAGGGGTTTGAACACTGAAGCTTTCTTT. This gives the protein CASSRVRGLNTEAFF.

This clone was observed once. The CDR3 DNA follows: TGTGCCAGCAGAGGGGACTTCACAGATACGCAGTATTTT. It encodes CASRGDFTDTQYF. This chain connects TRBV2 to TRBJ2-3; D possibly corresponds to TRBD2 (6 bases). The germline gives CDR1 SNHLY, CDR2 FYNNEI. The V end was cut by 6 bases, the J end by 2 bases, with 9 bases between. This CDR3 is 13 amino acids long.